The sequence of this T cell receptor (beta chain) was determined in a study of T cell responses to AZD1222 COVID-19 vaccine. Method: immunoSEQ multiplex PCR; TCRdb's copy keeps in-frame clones and lacks some. Of 120,000 to 150,000 clones listed, 89% are singletons. The V gene lost 5 bases and the J gene lost 1 base, with 8 bases spanning the gap. Germline CDR1 is SGHTA and CDR2 is FQGNSA. The CDR3 is made up of 13 amino acids. Second-dose intervals of approximately 4 or approximately 12 weeks were pooled. The sequencing here drew on peripheral blood, taken 28 days after the second AZD1222 dose. The TCR was taken from an adult who received the AZD1222 COVID-19 vaccine. V gene TRBV7-2 combines with J gene TRBJ1-1; weak D call: TRBD1 (5 bases). DNA for the CDR3: TGTGCCAGCAGCGGGACCCGGAACACTGAAGCTTTCTTT. Its translation is CASSGTRNTEAFF.